These T cell receptor beta chains were read from a single sample in a study of blood T cells in healthy people across ages. Each CDR3 protein is one row after TCRdb ran MiXCR on the 5' RACE reads. The sample records 800,000 to 950,000 distinct CDR3 sequences, approximately 49% being singletons. The sequencing input was blood. These receptor sequences come from a man aged 30 to 45 in good health. CDR3s include the opening cysteine and the closing phenylalanine or tryptophan. D genes are given only for firm matches. The listing skips clone size in some rows; elsewhere it reads once, few, many or a size class.

j_call: TRBJ1-6
clone_size: NA
d_call: TRBD1
v_call: TRBV20-1
cdr3_aa: CSATQGNSPLHF
cdr3_nt: TGCAGTGCTACACAGGGGAATTCACCCCTCCACTTT

j_call: TRBJ2-6
clone_size: NA
d_call: NA
v_call: TRBV7-2
cdr3_aa: CASTKKGISSGANVLTF
cdr3_nt: TGTGCCAGCACCAAAAAGGGAATTAGCTCTGGGGCCAACGTCCTGACTTTC

j_call: TRBJ2-3
clone_size: NA
d_call: TRBD2
v_call: TRBV7-2
cdr3_aa: CASSLTDLGGADTQYF
cdr3_nt: TGTGCCAGCAGCTTGACCGACCTTGGGGGGGCAGATACGCAGTATTTT

j_call: TRBJ1-6
clone_size: NA
d_call: TRBD1
v_call: TRBV20-1
cdr3_aa: CSARDPRTGSLDSPLHF
cdr3_nt: TGCAGTGCTAGAGATCCCCGGACAGGGTCGTTGGATTCACCCCTCCACTTT

j_call: TRBJ2-1
clone_size: few
d_call: NA
v_call: TRBV7-2
cdr3_aa: CASSPTRDYNEQFF
cdr3_nt: TGTGCCAGCAGCCCGACTAGGGACTACAATGAGCAGTTCTTC

j_call: TRBJ2-3
clone_size: NA
d_call: NA
v_call: TRBV4-1
cdr3_aa: CASSQPATSTDTQYF
cdr3_nt: TGCGCCAGCAGCCAACCAGCAACTAGCACAGATACGCAGTATTTT

j_call: TRBJ1-2
clone_size: NA
d_call: NA
v_call: TRBV5-1
cdr3_aa: CASSLVLLAYGYTF
cdr3_nt: TGCGCCAGCAGCTTGGTTCTTCTGGCCTATGGCTACACCTTC

j_call: TRBJ1-1
clone_size: NA
d_call: NA
v_call: TRBV7-9
cdr3_aa: CASTSWNTEAFF
cdr3_nt: TGTGCCAGCACCTCTTGGAACACTGAAGCTTTCTTT

j_call: TRBJ2-7
clone_size: NA
d_call: NA
v_call: TRBV5-4
cdr3_aa: CASSLSWINPEQYF
cdr3_nt: TGTGCCAGCAGCTTGTCTTGGATCAACCCCGAGCAGTACTTC

j_call: TRBJ2-1
clone_size: NA
d_call: NA
v_call: TRBV20-1
cdr3_aa: CSAKLNNEQFF
cdr3_nt: TGCAGTGCTAAACTGAACAATGAGCAGTTCTTC

j_call: TRBJ2-7
clone_size: few
d_call: NA
v_call: TRBV6-5
cdr3_aa: CASSFDAGTASSYEQYF
cdr3_nt: TGTGCCAGCAGTTTTGACGCCGGGACGGCGAGCTCCTACGAGCAGTACTTC

j_call: TRBJ2-7
clone_size: NA
d_call: NA
v_call: TRBV27
cdr3_aa: CASSRTRMSSYEQYF
cdr3_nt: TGTGCCAGCAGTCGTACGCGGATGTCCTCCTACGAGCAGTACTTC

j_call: TRBJ2-7
clone_size: NA
d_call: TRBD2
v_call: TRBV3-1
cdr3_aa: CASSQGGALYEQYF
cdr3_nt: TGTGCCAGCAGCCAGGGAGGGGCTCTCTACGAGCAGTACTTC

j_call: TRBJ2-1
clone_size: NA
d_call: NA
v_call: TRBV12-3/TRBV12-4
cdr3_aa: CASSEGPYNEQFF
cdr3_nt: TGTGCCAGCAGTGAGGGCCCGTACAATGAGCAGTTCTTC

j_call: TRBJ2-5
clone_size: NA
d_call: TRBD2
v_call: TRBV25-1
cdr3_aa: CASSDLSGRSSYEQYF
cdr3_nt: TGTGCCAGCAGTGATTTAAGCGGGAGATCTTCTTATGAGCAGTACTTC

j_call: TRBJ2-7
clone_size: few
d_call: NA
v_call: TRBV6-1
cdr3_aa: CASSEKGRGRPYEQYF
cdr3_nt: TGTGCCAGCAGTGAAAAGGGCAGGGGAAGACCCTACGAGCAGTACTTC

j_call: TRBJ2-7
clone_size: NA
d_call: NA
v_call: TRBV7-2
cdr3_aa: CASSAQHGWTKNSQYF
cdr3_nt: TGTGCCAGCAGCGCCCAGCACGGGTGGACCAAAAACAGTCAGTACTTC

j_call: TRBJ1-2
clone_size: NA
d_call: NA
v_call: TRBV4-2
cdr3_aa: CASSTDKSGTPYGYTF
cdr3_nt: TGTGCCAGCAGCACGGACAAATCCGGGACACCCTATGGCTACACCTTC

j_call: TRBJ2-5
clone_size: NA
d_call: NA
v_call: TRBV27
cdr3_aa: CASSFQRSQETQYF
cdr3_nt: TGTGCCAGCAGTTTCCAACGGTCACAAGAGACCCAGTACTTC

j_call: TRBJ2-3
clone_size: NA
d_call: TRBD2
v_call: TRBV7-9
cdr3_aa: CASSSQRGGRDTQYF
cdr3_nt: TGTGCCAGCAGCTCCCAGCGGGGGGGCCGAGATACGCAGTATTTT

j_call: TRBJ2-3
clone_size: few
d_call: NA
v_call: TRBV20-1
cdr3_aa: CSAKGRLSTDTQYF
cdr3_nt: TGCAGTGCTAAGGGCCGTCTAAGCACAGATACGCAGTATTTT

j_call: TRBJ2-1
clone_size: NA
d_call: NA
v_call: TRBV11-2
cdr3_aa: CASSLARGGDEQFF
cdr3_nt: TGTGCCAGCAGCTTAGCGAGAGGAGGGGATGAGCAGTTCTTC

j_call: TRBJ1-4
clone_size: NA
d_call: TRBD1
v_call: TRBV5-1
cdr3_aa: CASSATGTGEKLFF
cdr3_nt: TGCGCCAGCAGCGCGACAGGGACGGGTGAAAAACTGTTTTTT

j_call: TRBJ2-5
clone_size: NA
d_call: TRBD1
v_call: TRBV11-2
cdr3_aa: CASSLTGGLDRTQYF
cdr3_nt: TGTGCCAGCAGCTTGACAGGGGGGCTGGATAGGACCCAGTACTTC

j_call: TRBJ2-3
clone_size: NA
d_call: NA
v_call: TRBV10-3
cdr3_aa: CAISARRAQADTQYF
cdr3_nt: TGTGCCATCAGTGCCCGGAGGGCCCAGGCAGATACGCAGTATTTT

j_call: TRBJ2-1
clone_size: NA
d_call: TRBD1
v_call: TRBV25-1
cdr3_aa: CASRTDRAKQFF
cdr3_nt: TGTGCCAGCAGAACCGACAGGGCCAAGCAGTTCTTC

j_call: TRBJ1-2
clone_size: NA
d_call: NA
v_call: TRBV10-3
cdr3_aa: CAISERRTDGYTF
cdr3_nt: TGTGCCATCAGTGAGCGTCGGACGGATGGCTACACCTTC

j_call: TRBJ2-2
clone_size: NA
d_call: TRBD2
v_call: TRBV6-1
cdr3_aa: CASSPLAGGLGRNTGELFF
cdr3_nt: TGTGCCAGCAGTCCCCTGGCGGGGGGGTTAGGTCGGAACACCGGGGAGCTGTTTTTT

j_call: TRBJ1-2
clone_size: few
d_call: NA
v_call: TRBV5-1
cdr3_aa: CASSQDRDGYTF
cdr3_nt: TGCGCCAGCAGCCAAGATCGCGATGGCTACACCTTC

j_call: TRBJ2-7
clone_size: NA
d_call: NA
v_call: TRBV21-1
cdr3_aa: CASSWDMQGRYEQYF
cdr3_nt: TGTGCCAGCAGCTGGGATATGCAGGGACGCTACGAGCAGTACTTC

j_call: TRBJ1-5
clone_size: NA
d_call: NA
v_call: TRBV20-1
cdr3_aa: CSARRIGTPNQPQHF
cdr3_nt: TGCAGTGCTAGGCGCATCGGGACACCCAACCAGCCCCAGCATTTT

j_call: TRBJ2-2
clone_size: few
d_call: NA
v_call: TRBV29-1
cdr3_aa: CSVASGGQNTGELFF
cdr3_nt: TGCAGCGTTGCGTCGGGGGGCCAGAACACCGGGGAGCTGTTTTTT

j_call: TRBJ1-6
clone_size: few
d_call: NA
v_call: TRBV7-9
cdr3_aa: CASSHGQYNSPLHF
cdr3_nt: TGTGCCAGCAGCCACGGACAGTATAATTCACCCCTCCACTTT

j_call: TRBJ2-5
clone_size: NA
d_call: NA
v_call: TRBV9
cdr3_aa: CASSVAGETQYF
cdr3_nt: TGTGCCAGCAGCGTAGCTGGTGAGACCCAGTACTTC

j_call: TRBJ1-4
clone_size: NA
d_call: NA
v_call: TRBV20-1
cdr3_aa: CSATRQEGEKLFF
cdr3_nt: TGCAGTGCGACTCGACAGGAGGGTGAAAAACTGTTTTTT

j_call: TRBJ2-6
clone_size: NA
d_call: NA
v_call: TRBV4-1
cdr3_aa: CASSQDKGTGANVLTF
cdr3_nt: TGCGCCAGCAGCCAAGATAAGGGGACTGGGGCCAACGTCCTGACTTTC

j_call: TRBJ2-3
clone_size: few
d_call: TRBD2
v_call: TRBV5-1
cdr3_aa: CASSFRGLAGTDTQYF
cdr3_nt: TGCGCCAGCAGCTTTCGGGGACTAGCGGGCACAGATACGCAGTATTTT

j_call: TRBJ2-3
clone_size: NA
d_call: NA
v_call: TRBV27
cdr3_aa: CASTQKGLTDTQYF
cdr3_nt: TGTGCCAGCACCCAAAAGGGACTCACAGATACGCAGTATTTT